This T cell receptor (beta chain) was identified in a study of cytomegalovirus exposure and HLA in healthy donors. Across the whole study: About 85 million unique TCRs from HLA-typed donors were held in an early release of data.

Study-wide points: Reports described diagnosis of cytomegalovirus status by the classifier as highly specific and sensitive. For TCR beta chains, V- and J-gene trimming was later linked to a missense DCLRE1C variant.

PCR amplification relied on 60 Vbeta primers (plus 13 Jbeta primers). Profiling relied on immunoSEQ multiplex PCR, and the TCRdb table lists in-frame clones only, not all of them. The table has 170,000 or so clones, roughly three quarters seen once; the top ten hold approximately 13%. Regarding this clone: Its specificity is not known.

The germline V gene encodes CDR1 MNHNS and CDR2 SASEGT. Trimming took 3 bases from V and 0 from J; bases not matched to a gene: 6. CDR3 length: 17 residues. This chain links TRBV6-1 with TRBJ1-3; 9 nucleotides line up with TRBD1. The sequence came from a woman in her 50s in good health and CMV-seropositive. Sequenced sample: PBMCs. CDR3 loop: CASSDGTGSYSGNTIYF. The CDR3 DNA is TGTGCCAGCAGTGACGGGACAGGGTCATACTCTGGAAACACCATATATTTT.